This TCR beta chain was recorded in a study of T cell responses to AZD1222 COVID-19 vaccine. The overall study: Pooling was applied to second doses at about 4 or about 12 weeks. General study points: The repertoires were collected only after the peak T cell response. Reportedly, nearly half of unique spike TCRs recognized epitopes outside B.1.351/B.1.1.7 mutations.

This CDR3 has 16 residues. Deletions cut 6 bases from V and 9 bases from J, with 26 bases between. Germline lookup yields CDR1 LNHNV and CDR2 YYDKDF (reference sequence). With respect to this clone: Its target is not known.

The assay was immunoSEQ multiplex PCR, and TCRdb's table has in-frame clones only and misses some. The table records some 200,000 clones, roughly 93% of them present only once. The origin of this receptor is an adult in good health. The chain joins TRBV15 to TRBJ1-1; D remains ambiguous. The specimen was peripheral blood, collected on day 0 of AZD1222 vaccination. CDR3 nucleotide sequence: TGTGCCACCAGGCCACCCGGCACCGAGCAGACTTTGAAAGCTTTCTTT. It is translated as CATRPPGTEQTLKAFF.